The TCR beta chain under discussion was sequenced for a study of technical replicates of blood from several donors. The V gene end was trimmed by 2 bases and the J gene end by 2 bases; junction bases not matched to a gene: 3. The germline gives CDR1 KGHSH, CDR2 LQKENI. This CDR3 is 14 amino acids long. The table came from immunoSEQ multiplex PCR; TCRdb's copy has only in-frame clones and leaves some out. The data contain around 58,000 clones, around 87% of them singletons. The receptor was isolated from a human donor in good health. Some clones in this sample may be carry-over from other donors' samples. The gene calls are TRBV18 and TRBJ2-7, with 7 bases identical to TRBD2. Sequencing used PBMCs. In nucleotides, the CDR3 is TGTGCCAGCTCACCAAGCGGGGTCACCTACGAGCAGTACTTC. This gives the protein CASSPSGVTYEQYF.